The 5 T cell receptor beta chains below were found in one sample sequenced in a study of T cell responses to AZD1222 COVID-19 vaccine. Assay: immunoSEQ multiplex PCR; the TCRdb copy retains only in-frame clones and omits some. The sample gives some 130,000 clones, around 90% of which show up once; roughly 0.98% is in the top ten. The specimen was peripheral blood, collected 28 days after the second AZD1222 dose. These receptors were collected from an adult who received the AZD1222 COVID-19 vaccine.

V gene TRBV5-1 combines with J gene TRBJ1-2, with D perhaps matching TRBD1 (6 bases). The germline V gene has CDR1 SGHRS and CDR2 YFSETQ. CDR3 size: 14 residues. Trimming removed 0 bases from V and 4 bases from J, with 10 bases in between. As DNA, the CDR3 is TGCGCCAGCAGCTTGGGGGACATTCCCTATGGCTACACCTTC. This codes for CASSLGDIPYGYTF.

The chain uses TRBV5-1 and TRBJ2-3, with 12 bases lining up with TRBD2. Germline V CDR1 and CDR2: SGHRS, YFSETQ. The CDR3 sequence is 16 residues long. V gave up 0 bases and J gave up 6 bases; unmatched junction bases: 5. CDR3 in amino acids: CASSLGLAGAADTQYF. CDR3 DNA: TGCGCCAGCAGCTTGGGACTAGCGGGAGCCGCGGATACGCAGTATTTT.

This clone has only a few counts. The chain combines TRBV2 with TRBJ1-1; TRBD1 matches 7 bases. The trim removed 4 bases at V and 1 base at J, leaving 3 bases unmatched. The CDR3 runs 14 residues. CDR1 and CDR2 (germline): SNHLY, FYNNEI. The CDR3 reads CASSARTGNTEAFF. In DNA form, the CDR3 reads TGTGCCAGCAGTGCAAGGACAGGGAACACTGAAGCTTTCTTT.

The chain is built from TRBV3-1 (or the pseudogene TRBV3-2) and TRBJ2-4; D is perhaps TRBD1 (5 bases). V lost 1 base and J lost 4, with 5 bases in between. Germline values: CDR1 LGHDT, CDR2 YNNKEL (reference sequence). CDR3 length: 13 amino acids. Written as DNA, the CDR3 is TGTGCCAGCAGCCAAGGACAGAAAAACATTCAGTACTTC. It encodes CASSQGQKNIQYF.

V and J are TRBV21-1 and TRBJ1-5. TRBV21-1 is a known pseudogene. CDR3 length: 14 amino acids. The CDR3 region has the DNA TGTGCCAGCAGCGACCGGGACCCAAATCAGCCCCAGCATTTT. It translates to CASSDRDPNQPQHF.